This is a list of T cell receptor beta chains from one sample in a study of blood T cell repertoires in COVID-19. Profiled with immunoSEQ multiplex PCR; TCRdb holds only in-frame clones, not every one. The sample has tens of thousands of clones, less than 90% seen once. Sequencing was carried out using peripheral blood. The receptors stem from a human donor with active COVID-19. The donor label of this sample is uncertain. Each CDR3 is given with its conserved first and last residue. The D gene is left open where the match is weak. Size is omitted from some rows. Given values are once, few, many or a class for expanded clones.

J gene: TRBJ2-1
clone size: NA
V gene: TRBV6-1
D gene: TRBD2
CDR3 DNA: TGTGCCAGCAGTGAACTAGCGGGGGGGCACAATGAGCAGTTCTTC
CDR3 protein: CASSELAGGHNEQFF

J gene: TRBJ1-2
clone size: NA
V gene: TRBV19
D gene: NA
CDR3 DNA: TGTGCCAGTAGTATGGCATCTAACTATGGCTACACCTTC
CDR3 protein: CASSMASNYGYTF

J gene: TRBJ2-3
clone size: NA
V gene: TRBV5-1
D gene: NA
CDR3 DNA: TGCGCCAGCAGCTTGTCGACTCGGTCCACAGATACGCAGTATTTT
CDR3 protein: CASSLSTRSTDTQYF

J gene: TRBJ1-5
clone size: NA
V gene: TRBV18
D gene: TRBD1
CDR3 DNA: TGTGCCAGCTCCCAAATCCAGGGGGCTTTTGCGCGAGGGAATCAGCCCCAGCATTTT
CDR3 protein: CASSQIQGAFARGNQPQHF

J gene: TRBJ2-3
clone size: NA
V gene: TRBV29-1
D gene: TRBD2
CDR3 DNA: TGCAGCGTTGCATTTCGGGGGGACGCAGATACGCAGTATTTT
CDR3 protein: CSVAFRGDADTQYF

J gene: TRBJ2-3
clone size: few
V gene: TRBV6-6
D gene: NA
CDR3 DNA: TGTGCCAGCTCCCCAGCGAGGACAGATACGCAGTATTTT
CDR3 protein: CASSPARTDTQYF

J gene: TRBJ2-5
clone size: NA
V gene: TRBV7-9
D gene: NA
CDR3 DNA: TGTGCCAGCAGCTCCGCGGGTGGGGGGGAGACCCAGTACTTC
CDR3 protein: CASSSAGGGETQYF

J gene: TRBJ2-3
clone size: NA
V gene: TRBV5-1
D gene: NA
CDR3 DNA: TGCGCCAGCAGCTTGGCCATCAGTTACACAGATACGCAGTATTTT
CDR3 protein: CASSLAISYTDTQYF

J gene: TRBJ2-3
clone size: NA
V gene: TRBV7-9
D gene: TRBD2
CDR3 DNA: TGTGCCATCCGACTAGCGCTCACAGATACGCAGTATTTT
CDR3 protein: CAIRLALTDTQYF

J gene: TRBJ1-4
clone size: NA
V gene: TRBV5-1
D gene: TRBD1
CDR3 DNA: TGCGCCAGCAGCTTTTCGAGAGGGGGCGACGGGGAAAAACTGTTTTTT
CDR3 protein: CASSFSRGGDGEKLFF

J gene: TRBJ2-3
clone size: NA
V gene: TRBV4-3
D gene: TRBD2
CDR3 DNA: TGCGCCAGCAGCCCAGGCGGGGGTACAGATACGCAGTATTTT
CDR3 protein: CASSPGGGTDTQYF

J gene: TRBJ1-2
clone size: NA
V gene: TRBV19
D gene: TRBD1
CDR3 DNA: TGTGCCAGTAGTCCCCGACAGGGATTATCCTATGGCTACACCTTC
CDR3 protein: CASSPRQGLSYGYTF

J gene: TRBJ2-7
clone size: NA
V gene: TRBV5-8
D gene: NA
CDR3 DNA: TGTGCCAGCAGCTCTACAGGGCGTACTAGATACGAGCAGTACTTC
CDR3 protein: CASSSTGRTRYEQYF

J gene: TRBJ1-2
clone size: NA
V gene: TRBV7-3
D gene: NA
CDR3 DNA: TGTGCCAGCAGCCCCGGACAGATTAACTATGGCTACACCTTC
CDR3 protein: CASSPGQINYGYTF

J gene: TRBJ2-2
clone size: NA
V gene: TRBV12-3/TRBV12-4
D gene: NA
CDR3 DNA: TGTGCCAGCCGCATTAGCACCGGGGAGCTGTTTTTT
CDR3 protein: CASRISTGELFF

J gene: TRBJ2-5
clone size: NA
V gene: TRBV6-5
D gene: TRBD2
CDR3 DNA: TGTGCCAGCAGTTACGATAGCGGGGGGGGGATCCAGTACTTC
CDR3 protein: CASSYDSGGGIQYF

J gene: TRBJ2-1
clone size: NA
V gene: TRBV5-1
D gene: TRBD1
CDR3 DNA: TGCGCCAGCAGATCCGGGACAGGGGTCTACAATGAGCAGTTCTTC
CDR3 protein: CASRSGTGVYNEQFF

J gene: TRBJ1-2
clone size: few
V gene: TRBV5-5
D gene: TRBD1
CDR3 DNA: TGTGCCAGCAGCGGGACAGCAAACTATGGCTACACCTTC
CDR3 protein: CASSGTANYGYTF

J gene: TRBJ1-5
clone size: NA
V gene: TRBV19
D gene: TRBD1
CDR3 DNA: TGTGCCAGTAGCATGATGGACAGGGACAATCAGCCCCAGCATTTT
CDR3 protein: CASSMMDRDNQPQHF

J gene: TRBJ1-5
clone size: once
V gene: TRBV4-2
D gene: NA
CDR3 DNA: TGTGCCAGCAGCCAAGAACAGGGTCGGCAGCCCCAGCATTTT
CDR3 protein: CASSQEQGRQPQHF

J gene: TRBJ1-3
clone size: once
V gene: TRBV11-2
D gene: NA
CDR3 DNA: TGTGCCAGCAGTTCCACCGGTTACGCCATATATTTT
CDR3 protein: CASSSTGYAIYF